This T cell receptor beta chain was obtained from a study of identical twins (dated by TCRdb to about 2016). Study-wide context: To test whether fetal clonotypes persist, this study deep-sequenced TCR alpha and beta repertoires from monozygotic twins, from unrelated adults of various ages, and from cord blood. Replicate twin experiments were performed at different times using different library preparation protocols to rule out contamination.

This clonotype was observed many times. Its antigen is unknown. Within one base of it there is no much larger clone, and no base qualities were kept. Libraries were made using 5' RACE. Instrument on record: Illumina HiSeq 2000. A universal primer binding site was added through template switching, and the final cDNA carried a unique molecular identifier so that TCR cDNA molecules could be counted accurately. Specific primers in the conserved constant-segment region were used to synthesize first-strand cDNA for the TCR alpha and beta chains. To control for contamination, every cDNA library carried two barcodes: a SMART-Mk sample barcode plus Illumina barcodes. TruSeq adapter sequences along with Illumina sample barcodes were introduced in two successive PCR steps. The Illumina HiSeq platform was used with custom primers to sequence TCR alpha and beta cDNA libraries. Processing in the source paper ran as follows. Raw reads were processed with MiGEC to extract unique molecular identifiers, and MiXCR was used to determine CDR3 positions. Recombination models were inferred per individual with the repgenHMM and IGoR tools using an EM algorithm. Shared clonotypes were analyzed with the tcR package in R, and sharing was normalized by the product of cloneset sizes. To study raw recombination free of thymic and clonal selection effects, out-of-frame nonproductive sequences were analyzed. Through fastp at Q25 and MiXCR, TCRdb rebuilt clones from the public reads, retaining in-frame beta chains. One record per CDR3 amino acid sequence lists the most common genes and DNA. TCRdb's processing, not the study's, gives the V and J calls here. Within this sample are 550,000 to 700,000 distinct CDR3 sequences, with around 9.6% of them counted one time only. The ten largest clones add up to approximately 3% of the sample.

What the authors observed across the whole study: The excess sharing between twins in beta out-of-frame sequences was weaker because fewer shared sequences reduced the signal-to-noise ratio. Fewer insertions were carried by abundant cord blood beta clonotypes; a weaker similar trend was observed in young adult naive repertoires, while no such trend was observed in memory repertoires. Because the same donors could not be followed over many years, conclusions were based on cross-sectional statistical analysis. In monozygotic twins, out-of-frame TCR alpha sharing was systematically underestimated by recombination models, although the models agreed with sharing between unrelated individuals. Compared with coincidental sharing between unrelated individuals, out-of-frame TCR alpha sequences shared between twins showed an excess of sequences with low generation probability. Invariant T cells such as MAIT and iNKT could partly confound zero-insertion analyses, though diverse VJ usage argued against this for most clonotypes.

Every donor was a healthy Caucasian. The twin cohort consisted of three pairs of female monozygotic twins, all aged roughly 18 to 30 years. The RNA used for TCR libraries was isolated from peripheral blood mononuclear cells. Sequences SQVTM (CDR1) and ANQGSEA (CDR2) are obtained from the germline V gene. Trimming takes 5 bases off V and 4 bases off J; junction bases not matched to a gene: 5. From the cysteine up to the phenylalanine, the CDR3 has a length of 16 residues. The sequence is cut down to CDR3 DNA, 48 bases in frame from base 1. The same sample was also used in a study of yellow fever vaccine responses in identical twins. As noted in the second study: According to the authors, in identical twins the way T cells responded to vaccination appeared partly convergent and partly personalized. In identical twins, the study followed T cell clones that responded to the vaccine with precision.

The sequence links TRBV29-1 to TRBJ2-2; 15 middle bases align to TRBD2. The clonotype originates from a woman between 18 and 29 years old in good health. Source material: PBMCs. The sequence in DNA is TGCAGCGTTACCGGGACTAGCGGGGGGTTCACCGGGGAGCTGTTTTTT. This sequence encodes CSVTGTSGGFTGELFF.